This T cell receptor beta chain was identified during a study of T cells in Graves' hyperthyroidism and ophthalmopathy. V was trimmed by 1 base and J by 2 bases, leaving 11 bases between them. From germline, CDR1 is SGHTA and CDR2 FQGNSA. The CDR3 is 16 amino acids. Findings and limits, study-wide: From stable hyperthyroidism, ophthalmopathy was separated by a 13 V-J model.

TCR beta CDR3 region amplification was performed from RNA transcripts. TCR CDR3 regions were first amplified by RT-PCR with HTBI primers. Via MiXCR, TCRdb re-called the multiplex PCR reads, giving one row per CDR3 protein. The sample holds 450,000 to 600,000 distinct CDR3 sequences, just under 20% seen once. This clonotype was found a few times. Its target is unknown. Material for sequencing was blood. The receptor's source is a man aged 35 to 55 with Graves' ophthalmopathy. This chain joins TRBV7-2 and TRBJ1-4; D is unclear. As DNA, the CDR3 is TGTGCCAGCAGCTTAGTCGTGGGCTCTACTAATGAAAAACTGTTTTTT. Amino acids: CASSLVVGSTNEKLFF.